A selection of T cell receptor beta chains follows, all from one sample in a study of T cell changes during pregnancy in multiple sclerosis. Data came from immunoSEQ multiplex PCR; TCRdb stores just in-frame clones and leaves some out. The profile shows 30,000 to 45,000 clones, about nine tenths of them singletons. The sequences come from CD8+ T cells from peripheral blood mononuclear cells, collected before pregnancy. The receptors come from a female donor with multiple sclerosis, enrolled in a pregnancy study. Both conserved end residues are part of each CDR3. The order of the fields is clone size, J gene, V gene, D gene, CDR3 DNA, CDR3 protein. D genes are given only for firm matches. Where a row states a size, it is once, few, many or the class of an expanded clone; other rows omit it.

. TRBJ2-3 TRBV6-1 TRBD1 TGTGCCAGCAGTGAAACAGGGACAGGAGCAGATACGCAGTATTTT CASSETGTGADTQYF
. TRBJ1-1 TRBV27 TRBD1 TGTGCCAGCAGTTTATCCCGGACAGGGATGAACACTGAAGCTTTCTTT CASSLSRTGMNTEAFF
. TRBJ2-7 TRBV18 . TGTGCCAGCTCACCACCTCGGGGCTACGAGCAGTACTTC CASSPPRGYEQYF
few TRBJ2-5 TRBV6-1 . TGTGCCAGCAGTGACAGGGGGGTTGGTGAGACCCAGTACTTC CASSDRGVGETQYF
. TRBJ1-2 TRBV29-1 . TGCAGCATAGACGGCCCTTATACAGGTTACAAGTTC CSIDGPYTGYKF
. TRBJ2-1 TRBV4-1 . TGCGCCAGCAGCCAAGAACTTAGCTCCTACAATGAGCAGTTCTTC CASSQELSSYNEQFF
. TRBJ2-7 TRBV10-1 TRBD1 TGCGCCAGCAGTGAGTCGACTTGGACAGGGGCCTACGAGCAGTACTTC CASSESTWTGAYEQYF
. TRBJ1-5 TRBV15 . TGTGCCACCAGCAGAGACAGGGGCCAGCCCCAGCATTTT CATSRDRGQPQHF
once TRBJ2-5 TRBV5-1 . TGCGCCAGCAGCAGATCAACCGGGACACTTCAAGAGACCCAGTACTTC CASSRSTGTLQETQYF
. TRBJ2-7 TRBV9 TRBD1 TGTGCCAGCAGCGAGGACAGGGGAGAGGACGAGCAGTACTTC CASSEDRGEDEQYF
medium-sized TRBJ1-1 TRBV13 . TGTGCCAGCAGCCTAGGACGGCGGAGCACTGAAGCTTTCTTT CASSLGRRSTEAFF
. TRBJ2-5 TRBV28 . TGTGCCAGCAGTCCAGGACGGAGGTATCAGCAGACCCAGTACTTC CASSPGRRYQQTQYF
. TRBJ2-1 TRBV9 . TGTGCCAGCAGCGTAACAAGGGGTGAGCAGTTCTTC CASSVTRGEQFF
once TRBJ1-2 TRBV5-6 TRBD1 TGTGCCAGCAGCTTCCAGGGGGACTATGGCTACACCTTC CASSFQGDYGYTF
. TRBJ2-7 TRBV19 TRBD1 TGTGCCAGTAGTATTTCAGGGGGCGCGAATTACGAGCAGTACTTC CASSISGGANYEQYF
. TRBJ2-1 TRBV5-1 TRBD2 TGCGCCAGCAGCTGGGGAGGGGAAGAGCAGTTCTTC CASSWGGEEQFF
. TRBJ1-2 TRBV2 . TGTGCCAGCAGTGAGAGCGCATCTAACTATGGCTACACCTTC CASSESASNYGYTF
. TRBJ2-5 TRBV6-5 TRBD2 TGTGCCAGCAGTTATACCGGGACTAGCGGGCAAGAGACCCAGTACTTC CASSYTGTSGQETQYF
. TRBJ1-5 TRBV27 TRBD1 TGTGCCAGCAGCCCCCGGGACAGGGAAAATCAGCCCCAGCATTTT CASSPRDRENQPQHF
. TRBJ2-3 TRBV19 TRBD2 TGTGCCAGTAGTATAACGTGGCGGGAGGACGGCGCAGATACGCAGTATTTT CASSITWREDGADTQYF
. TRBJ2-7 TRBV6-1 . TGTGCCAGCAGTGCCCTCCGGAGGGCGTCGACCGAGCAGTACTTC CASSALRRASTEQYF
once TRBJ2-3 TRBV7-9 TRBD2 TGTGCCAGCAGCTGGTTAGCGGGAGCCGATACGCAGTATTTT CASSWLAGADTQYF
. TRBJ2-7 TRBV6-1 TRBD1 TGTGCCATCCGCCCCTTCGGGACAGGGGTTATGGAGCAGTACTTC CAIRPFGTGVMEQYF
. TRBJ1-2 TRBV28 . TGTGCCAGCAGTTCTTTGTACAGGGAAACAGAGCAGCGTGGCTACACCTTC CASSSLYRETEQRGYTF
once TRBJ2-7 TRBV5-6 TRBD2 TGTGCCAGCAGCTCCGAGGGAGGGTACGAGCAGTACTTC CASSSEGGYEQYF
. TRBJ2-1 TRBV2 . TGTGCCAGCATTCTTTACAATGAGCAGTTCTTC CASILYNEQFF
. TRBJ1-4 TRBV4-1 . TGCGCCAGCAGCCAAGGGCTCGTCAGTGAAAAACTGTTTTTT CASSQGLVSEKLFF
. TRBJ2-1 TRBV9 . TGTGCCAGCAGCGTGAGTGGCTCCTACAATGAGCAGTTCTTC CASSVSGSYNEQFF
. TRBJ2-5 TRBV6-5 . TGTGCCAGCAGCGGGGACAGCGGGGAGACCCAGTACTTC CASSGDSGETQYF
. TRBJ2-2 TRBV6-1 . TGTGCCAGCAGTGATAGAGGAGGGTTCGACACCGGGGAGCTGTTTTTT CASSDRGGFDTGELFF
. TRBJ1-5 TRBV6-4 . TGTGCCAGCAGTGAAAGATCGGGAAGGGAAGCTAATCAGCCCCAGCATTTT CASSERSGREANQPQHF
. TRBJ2-7 TRBV7-2 TRBD2 TGTGCCAGCAGCCCTCTAGCGGGAGGCGAAGAGCAGTACTTC CASSPLAGGEEQYF
. TRBJ1-1 TRBV5-6 . TGTGCCAGCAGCTTCCCTTTTCAAGAGGACAGTGGAGAAGCTTTCTTT CASSFPFQEDSGEAFF
. TRBJ1-4 TRBV20-1 . TGCAGTGCGAGGACTGTGGAACTGTTTTTT CSARTVELFF
. TRBJ2-5 TRBV7-7 TRBD2 TGTGCCAGCAGCTCGTCTAGCGGGAGGTTAGAGACCCAGTACTTC CASSSSSGRLETQYF
. TRBJ2-2 TRBV7-6 TRBD1 TGTGCCACTCTCCGACAGGGACCCGGGGAGCTGTTTTTT CATLRQGPGELFF
. TRBJ2-1 TRBV28 . TGTGCCAGCAGCTCCTACTCGGGTGAGCAGTTCTTC CASSSYSGEQFF
once TRBJ1-2 TRBV6-5 TRBD1 TGTGCCAGCAGTTACTTCCCGGACAGGGGTCAGTATGGCTACACCTTC CASSYFPDRGQYGYTF
. TRBJ2-5 TRBV4-1 . TGCGCCAGCAGCCAAGATCGAGGACAGAGCAAAGAGACCCAGTACTTC CASSQDRGQSKETQYF
once TRBJ1-1 TRBV2 . TGTGCCAGCAGTGAAGACAGGGTGAACACTGAAGCTTTCTTT CASSEDRVNTEAFF
. TRBJ2-3 TRBV2 TRBD2 TGTGCCAGTAGCGGGAGGCCCCCTACAGATACGCAGTATTTT CASSGRPPTDTQYF
. TRBJ2-1 TRBV30 TRBD1 TGTGCCTGGAGTCCCAGGGGGCTTGGTGAGCAGTTCTTC CAWSPRGLGEQFF
. TRBJ1-5 TRBV6-5 . TGTGCCAGCAGTCCGACGCGGACGGGGAATCAGCCCCAGCATTTT CASSPTRTGNQPQHF
. TRBJ2-7 TRBV7-8 TRBD1 TGTGCCAGCAGCTTGGGACAGGGCTCTCGGGAGCAGTACTTC CASSLGQGSREQYF